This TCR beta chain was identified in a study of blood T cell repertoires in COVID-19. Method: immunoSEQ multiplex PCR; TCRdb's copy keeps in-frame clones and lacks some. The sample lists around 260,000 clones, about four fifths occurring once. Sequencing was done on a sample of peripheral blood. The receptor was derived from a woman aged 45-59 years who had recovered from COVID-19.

The DNA of the CDR3 is TGTGCCAGCAGTGAACCAAACACTGAAGCTTTCTTT. This gives the protein CASSEPNTEAFF. The chain uses TRBV25-1 and TRBJ1-1; no reliable D call. V was shortened by 2 bases and J by 2 bases, with 3 bases between the two germline ends. The germline CDR1 and CDR2 sequences are MGHDK and SYGVNS. The CDR3 sequence is 12 residues long.